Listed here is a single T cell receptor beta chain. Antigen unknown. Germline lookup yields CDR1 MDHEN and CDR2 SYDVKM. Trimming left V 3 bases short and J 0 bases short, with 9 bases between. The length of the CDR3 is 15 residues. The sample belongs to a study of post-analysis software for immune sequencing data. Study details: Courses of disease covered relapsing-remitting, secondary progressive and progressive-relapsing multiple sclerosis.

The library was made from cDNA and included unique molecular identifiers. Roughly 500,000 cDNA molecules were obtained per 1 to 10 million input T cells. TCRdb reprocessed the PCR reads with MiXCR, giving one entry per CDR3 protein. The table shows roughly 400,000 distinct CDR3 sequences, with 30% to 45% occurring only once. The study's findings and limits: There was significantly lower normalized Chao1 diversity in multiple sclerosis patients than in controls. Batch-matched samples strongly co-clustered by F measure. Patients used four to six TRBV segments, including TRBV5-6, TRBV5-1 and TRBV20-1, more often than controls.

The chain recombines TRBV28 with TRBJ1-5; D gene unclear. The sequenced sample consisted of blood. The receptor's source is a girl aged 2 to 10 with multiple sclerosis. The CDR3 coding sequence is TGTGCCAGCAGTTTTAGAGTGAATAGCAATCAGCCCCAGCATTTT. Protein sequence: CASSFRVNSNQPQHF.